The rows below give T cell receptor beta chains drawn from one sample of a study of T-cell reconstitution after alpha-beta-depleted transplantation in children. TCRdb re-derived calls from the PCR reads in MiXCR, one entry per CDR3 protein. The table shows approximately 130,000 distinct CDR3 sequences, with roughly 9.7% occurring only once. Material: PBMCs, mostly from graft donor cells, obtained 180 days after TCRalphabeta/CD19-depleted stem cell transplant. These TCRs come from a girl under three years old who had a stem cell transplant for combined immunodeficiency, so the T cells may come from the graft donor. Both conserved end residues are part of each CDR3. The order of the fields is V gene, J gene, D gene, clone size, CDR3 DNA, CDR3 protein. The D gene is left open where the match is weak. Part of the rows lack a size; the others show once, few, many or a class for expanded clones.

v_call: TRBV29-1
j_call: TRBJ2-7
d_call: TRBD2
clone_size: few
cdr3_nt: TGCAGCGTTGGAGGTCTAGCGGGGGGTAGCTACGAGCAGTACTTC
cdr3_aa: CSVGGLAGGSYEQYF

v_call: TRBV9
j_call: TRBJ2-2
d_call: TRBD1
clone_size: NA
cdr3_nt: TGTGCCAGCAGGAAAACAGGGGGCGCGATCGGGGAGCTGTTTTTT
cdr3_aa: CASRKTGGAIGELFF

v_call: TRBV5-1
j_call: TRBJ2-1
d_call: TRBD1
clone_size: few
cdr3_nt: TGCGCCAGCAGCCCGGCCCGGGACAGCTCCTACAATGAGCAGTTCTTC
cdr3_aa: CASSPARDSSYNEQFF

v_call: TRBV20-1
j_call: TRBJ2-1
d_call: NA
clone_size: NA
cdr3_nt: TGCAGTGCTCTATTATACAATGAGCAGTTCTTC
cdr3_aa: CSALLYNEQFF

v_call: TRBV12-3/TRBV12-4
j_call: TRBJ2-5
d_call: NA
clone_size: NA
cdr3_nt: TGTGCCAGCAGCTCCGCCACTCTGGGACGGGGGCAGACCCAGTACTTC
cdr3_aa: CASSSATLGRGQTQYF

v_call: TRBV29-1
j_call: TRBJ2-6
d_call: TRBD1
clone_size: few
cdr3_nt: TGCAGCGTGGGGACAGGGGCTGGGGCCAACGGCCTGACTTTC
cdr3_aa: CSVGTGAGANGLTF

v_call: TRBV6-2/TRBV6-3
j_call: TRBJ2-6
d_call: NA
clone_size: few
cdr3_nt: TGTGCCAGCAGTTACCCGGCGGGGGCCAACGTCCTGACTTTC
cdr3_aa: CASSYPAGANVLTF

v_call: TRBV5-6
j_call: TRBJ2-3
d_call: NA
clone_size: few
cdr3_nt: TGTGCCAGCAGCGAGTCCTCCAAGTATGTCTTGGCCACAGATACGCAGTATTTT
cdr3_aa: CASSESSKYVLATDTQYF

v_call: TRBV19
j_call: TRBJ2-2
d_call: NA
clone_size: few
cdr3_nt: TGTGCCAGTAGTACCCTCGGCGGCGGGGAGCTGTTTTTT
cdr3_aa: CASSTLGGGELFF

v_call: TRBV11-2
j_call: TRBJ2-1
d_call: TRBD2
clone_size: NA
cdr3_nt: TGTGCCAGCAGCTTAGGACTAGCGGGAGTGCCGAACCCCTACAATGAGCAGTTCTTC
cdr3_aa: CASSLGLAGVPNPYNEQFF

v_call: TRBV20-1
j_call: TRBJ2-3
d_call: TRBD2
clone_size: NA
cdr3_nt: TGCAGTGCTCGCAAACTAGCGGGTGGGGTTACGCAGTATTTT
cdr3_aa: CSARKLAGGVTQYF

v_call: TRBV20-1
j_call: TRBJ2-1
d_call: NA
clone_size: NA
cdr3_nt: TGCAGTGCCGCGCGGGGGCCCTACAATGAGCAGTTCTTC
cdr3_aa: CSAARGPYNEQFF

v_call: TRBV29-1
j_call: TRBJ1-4
d_call: TRBD1
clone_size: few
cdr3_nt: TGCAGCGTTGAAGATCGCACAGGGGGCAGTGAAAAACTGTTTTTT
cdr3_aa: CSVEDRTGGSEKLFF

v_call: TRBV20-1
j_call: TRBJ2-7
d_call: NA
clone_size: NA
cdr3_nt: TGCAGTGCTAAAAACAGGAAGGTCCCTCGAGAGCAGTACTTC
cdr3_aa: CSAKNRKVPREQYF

v_call: TRBV7-2
j_call: TRBJ1-5
d_call: TRBD1
clone_size: few
cdr3_nt: TGTGCCAGCAGCTTAGGGCTGACAGGGGCCTATCAGCCCCAGCATTTT
cdr3_aa: CASSLGLTGAYQPQHF

v_call: TRBV6-1
j_call: TRBJ2-1
d_call: NA
clone_size: NA
cdr3_nt: TGTGCCAGCAGTCCGCGGGGCTCCTACAATGAGCAGTTCTTC
cdr3_aa: CASSPRGSYNEQFF

v_call: TRBV20-1
j_call: TRBJ2-7
d_call: NA
clone_size: NA
cdr3_nt: TGCAGTGCGCCACCCGGTAGCGCGAGTAACGACGAGCAGTACTTC
cdr3_aa: CSAPPGSASNDEQYF